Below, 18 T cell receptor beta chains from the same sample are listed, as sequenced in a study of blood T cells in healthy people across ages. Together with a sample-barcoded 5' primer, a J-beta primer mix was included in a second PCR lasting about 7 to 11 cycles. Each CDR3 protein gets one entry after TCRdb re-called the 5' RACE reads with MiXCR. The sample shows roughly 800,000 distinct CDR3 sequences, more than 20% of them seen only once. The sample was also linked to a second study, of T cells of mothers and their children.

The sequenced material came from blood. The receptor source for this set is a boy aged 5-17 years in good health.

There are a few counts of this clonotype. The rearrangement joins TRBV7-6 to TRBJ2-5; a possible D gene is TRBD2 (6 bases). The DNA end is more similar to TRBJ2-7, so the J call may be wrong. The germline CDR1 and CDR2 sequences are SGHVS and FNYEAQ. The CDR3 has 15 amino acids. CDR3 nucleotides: TGTGCCAGCAGCCAACTAGCTGGTGGATCCTACGAGCAGTACTTC. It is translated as CASSQLAGGSYEQYF.

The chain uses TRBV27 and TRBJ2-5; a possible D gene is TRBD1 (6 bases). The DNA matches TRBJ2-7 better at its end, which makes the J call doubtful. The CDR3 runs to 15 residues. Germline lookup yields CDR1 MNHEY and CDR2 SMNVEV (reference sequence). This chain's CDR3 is CASSLIADRSYEQYF. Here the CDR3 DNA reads TGTGCCAGCAGTTTAATCGCCGACAGGTCCTACGAGCAGTACTTC.

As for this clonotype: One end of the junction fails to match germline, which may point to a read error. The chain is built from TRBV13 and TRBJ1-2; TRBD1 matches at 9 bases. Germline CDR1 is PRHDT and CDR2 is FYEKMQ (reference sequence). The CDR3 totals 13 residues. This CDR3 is CAGSFRTGVGYTF. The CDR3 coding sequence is TGTGCCGGCAGCTTCCGGACAGGGGTGGGCTACACCTTC.

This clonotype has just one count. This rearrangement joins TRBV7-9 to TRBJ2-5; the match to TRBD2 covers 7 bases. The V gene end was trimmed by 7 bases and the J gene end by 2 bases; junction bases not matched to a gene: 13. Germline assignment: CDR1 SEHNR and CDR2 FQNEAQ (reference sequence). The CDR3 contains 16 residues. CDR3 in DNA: TGTGCCAGCACCCTGGGGAGGGGCCAACTTCAAGAGACCCAGTACTTC. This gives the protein CASTLGRGQLQETQYF.

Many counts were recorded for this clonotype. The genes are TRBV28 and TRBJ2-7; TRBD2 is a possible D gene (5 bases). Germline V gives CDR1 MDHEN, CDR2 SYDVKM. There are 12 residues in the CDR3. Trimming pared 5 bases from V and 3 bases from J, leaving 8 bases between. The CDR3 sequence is CASSPDYYEQYF. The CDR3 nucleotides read TGTGCCAGCAGTCCAGACTACTACGAGCAGTACTTC.

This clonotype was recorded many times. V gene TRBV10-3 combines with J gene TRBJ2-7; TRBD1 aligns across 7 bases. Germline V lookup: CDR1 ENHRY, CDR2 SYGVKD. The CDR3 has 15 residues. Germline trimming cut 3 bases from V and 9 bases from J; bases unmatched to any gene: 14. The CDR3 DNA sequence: TGTGCCATCAGTGACACAGGGGCCCCCCGTTATGCGCAGTACTTC. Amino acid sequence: CAISDTGAPRYAQYF.

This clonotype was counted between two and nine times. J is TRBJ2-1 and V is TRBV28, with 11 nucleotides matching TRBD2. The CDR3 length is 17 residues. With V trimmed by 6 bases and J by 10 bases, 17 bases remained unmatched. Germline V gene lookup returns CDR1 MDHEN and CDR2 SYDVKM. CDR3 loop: CASSQSSLGLAVREQFF. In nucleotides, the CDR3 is TGTGCCAGCAGCCAGTCCAGCCTGGGACTAGCGGTCAGGGAGCAGTTCTTC.

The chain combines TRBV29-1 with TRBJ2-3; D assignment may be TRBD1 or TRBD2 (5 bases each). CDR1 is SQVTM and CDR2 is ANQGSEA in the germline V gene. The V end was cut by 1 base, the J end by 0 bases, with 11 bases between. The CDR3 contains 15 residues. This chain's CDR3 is CSVEGGIYSTDTQYF. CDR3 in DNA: TGCAGCGTTGAAGGGGGGATCTATAGCACAGATACGCAGTATTTT.

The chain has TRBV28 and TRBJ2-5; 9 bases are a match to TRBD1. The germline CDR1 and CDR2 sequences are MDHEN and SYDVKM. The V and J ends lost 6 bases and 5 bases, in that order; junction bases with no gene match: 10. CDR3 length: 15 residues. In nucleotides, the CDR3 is TGTGCCAGCAGGGGACAGGGCTTAGTTTGGGAGACCCAGTACTTC. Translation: CASRGQGLVWETQYF.

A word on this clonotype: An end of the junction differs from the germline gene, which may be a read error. CDR3 residues: CATSRRQQETQYF. As DNA, the CDR3 is TGTGCCACCAGCAGAAGACAGCAAGAGACTCAGTACTTC. This chain uses TRBV15 with TRBJ2-5; maybe TRBD1 (5 bases). The germline V gene encodes CDR1 LNHNV and CDR2 YYDKDF (reference sequence). This CDR3 spans 13 amino acids.

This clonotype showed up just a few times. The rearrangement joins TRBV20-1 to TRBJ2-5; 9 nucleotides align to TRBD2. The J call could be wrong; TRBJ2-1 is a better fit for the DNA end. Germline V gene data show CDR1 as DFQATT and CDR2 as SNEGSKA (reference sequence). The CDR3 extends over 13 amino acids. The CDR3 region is CSAGLAPTNEQFF. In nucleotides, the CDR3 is TGCAGTGCTGGACTAGCGCCAACCAATGAGCAGTTCTTC.

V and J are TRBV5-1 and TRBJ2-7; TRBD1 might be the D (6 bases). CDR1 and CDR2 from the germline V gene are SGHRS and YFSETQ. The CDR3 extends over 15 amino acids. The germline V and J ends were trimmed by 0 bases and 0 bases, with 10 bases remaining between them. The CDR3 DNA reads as TGCGCCAGCAGCTTGGACAGGGTACCCTCCTACGAGCAGTACTTC. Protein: CASSLDRVPSYEQYF.

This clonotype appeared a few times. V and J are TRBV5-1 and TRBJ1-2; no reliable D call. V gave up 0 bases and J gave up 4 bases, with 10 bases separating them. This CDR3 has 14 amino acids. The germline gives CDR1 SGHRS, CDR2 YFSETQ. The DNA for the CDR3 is TGCGCCAGCAGCTTGGAAGGCGGACCCTATGGCTACACCTTC. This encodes CASSLEGGPYGYTF.

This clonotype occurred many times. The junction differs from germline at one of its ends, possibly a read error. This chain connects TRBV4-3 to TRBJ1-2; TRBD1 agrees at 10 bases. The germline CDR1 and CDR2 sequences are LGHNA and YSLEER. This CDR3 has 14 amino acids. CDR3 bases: TGTGCCAGCAGCCAGGACAGGGGGGGTTATGGCTACACCTTC. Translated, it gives CASSQDRGGYGYTF.

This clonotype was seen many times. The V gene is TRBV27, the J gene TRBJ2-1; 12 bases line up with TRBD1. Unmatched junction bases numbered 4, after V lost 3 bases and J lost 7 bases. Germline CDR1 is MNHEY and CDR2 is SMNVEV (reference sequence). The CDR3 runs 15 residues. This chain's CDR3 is CASSLGTGGRNEQFF. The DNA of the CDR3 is TGTGCCAGCAGTTTGGGGACAGGGGGCCGTAATGAGCAGTTCTTC.

CDR3 nucleotide sequence: TGTGCCATCAGTGAGTCGACAGGTTTAGGGGAGACCCAGTACTTC. Translation gives CAISESTGLGETQYF. The V call is TRBV10-3, the J call TRBJ2-5; D might be TRBD1 (6 bases). Germline V gene data show CDR1 as ENHRY and CDR2 as SYGVKD. The germline V and J ends were trimmed by 0 bases and 5 bases, with 13 bases remaining between them. The CDR3 has 15 amino acids.

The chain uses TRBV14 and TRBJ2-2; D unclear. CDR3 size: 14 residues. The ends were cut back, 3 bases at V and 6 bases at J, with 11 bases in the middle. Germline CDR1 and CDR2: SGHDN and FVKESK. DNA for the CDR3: TGTGCCAGCAGCCAGCCCCGGGTTCCCGGGGAGCTGTTTTTT. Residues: CASSQPRVPGELFF.

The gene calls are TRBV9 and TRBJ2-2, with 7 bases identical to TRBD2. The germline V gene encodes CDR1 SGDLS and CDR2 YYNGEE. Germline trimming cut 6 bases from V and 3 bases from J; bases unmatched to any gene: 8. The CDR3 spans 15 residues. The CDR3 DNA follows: TGTGCCAGCAAAAGACTAGCATCGGACACCGGGGAGCTGTTTTTT. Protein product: CASKRLASDTGELFF.